This T cell receptor (beta chain) comes out of a study of blood T cell repertoires in COVID-19. Study-wide background: The United States, Italy and Spain provided the acute and convalescent COVID-19 samples. Sample material is recorded as cDNA or gDNA derived from T cells, B-cell-depleted T cells, or PBMCs.

One Seattle source followed patients from active infection through their disease course. Original handling: How many nucleated cells were present was estimated from reference gene primer amplification. Profiled with immunoSEQ multiplex PCR; TCRdb holds only in-frame clones, not every one. Clonal size and the V and J genes are those of that table, whereas D and trimming came from the DNA. The table includes about 160,000 clones, 65% to 90% detected once. In germline, CDR1 is SGHVS, CDR2 FQNEAQ. The CDR3 runs to 14 residues. V dropped 1 base and J dropped 0 bases, with 4 bases sitting between them. This receptor was identified in a woman aged 35 to 49 with COVID-19, enrolled during active disease. The sample was peripheral blood. This chain uses TRBV7-8 with TRBJ2-1; D uncertain. The CDR3 nucleotides are TGTGCCAGCAGCTTAGGGAGCTCCTACAATGAGCAGTTCTTC. This translates into CASSLGSSYNEQFF.